The clone carrying this T cell receptor (beta chain) was seen a handful of times. Only in-frame clones appear in the TCRdb table, and some are missing; sequencing was by immunoSEQ multiplex PCR. The data contain some 530,000 clones, 70% to 90% of them singletons. This specimen comes from a study of blood T cell repertoires in COVID-19. Across the whole study: Sites across the United States, Italy and Spain contributed samples from acute and convalescent COVID-19.

The CDR3 totals 12 residues. V was cut by 0 bases and J by 4 bases, with 4 bases left in between. Germline CDR1 and CDR2: GTSNPN and SVGIG (reference sequence). Sequences were obtained from peripheral blood. This chain joins TRBV30 and TRBJ2-1, with unresolved D. This sequence was found in a human donor in a cohort sampled during active COVID-19. CDR3 sequence reads: CAWSVRYNEQFF. In nucleotides, the CDR3 is TGTGCCTGGAGTGTGAGGTACAATGAGCAGTTCTTC.